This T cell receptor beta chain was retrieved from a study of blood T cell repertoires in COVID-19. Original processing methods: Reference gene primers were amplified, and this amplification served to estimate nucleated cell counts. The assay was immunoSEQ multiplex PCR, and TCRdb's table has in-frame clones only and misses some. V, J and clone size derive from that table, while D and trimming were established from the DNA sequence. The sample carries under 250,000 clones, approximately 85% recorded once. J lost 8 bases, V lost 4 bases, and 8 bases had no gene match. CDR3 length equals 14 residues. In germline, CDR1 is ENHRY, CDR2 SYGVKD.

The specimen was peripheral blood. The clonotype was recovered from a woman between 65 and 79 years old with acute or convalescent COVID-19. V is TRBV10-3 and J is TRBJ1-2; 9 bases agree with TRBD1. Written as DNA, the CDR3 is TGTGCCATCAGTGTTACAGGGGGCGTAGGGGGCTACACCTTC. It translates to CAISVTGGVGGYTF.